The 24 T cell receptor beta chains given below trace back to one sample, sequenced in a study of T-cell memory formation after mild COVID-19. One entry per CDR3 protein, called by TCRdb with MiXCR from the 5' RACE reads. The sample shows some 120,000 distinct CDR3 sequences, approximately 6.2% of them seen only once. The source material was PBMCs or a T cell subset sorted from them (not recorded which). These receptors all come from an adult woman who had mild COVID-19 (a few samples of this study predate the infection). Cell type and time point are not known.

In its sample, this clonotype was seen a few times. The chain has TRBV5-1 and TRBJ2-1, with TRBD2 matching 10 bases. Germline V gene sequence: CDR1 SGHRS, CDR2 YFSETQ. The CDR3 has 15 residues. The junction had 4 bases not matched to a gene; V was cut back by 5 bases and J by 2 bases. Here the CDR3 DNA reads TGCGCCAGCAGGCGGGGGACTAGCGCCTACAATGAGCAGTTCTTC. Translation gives CASRRGTSAYNEQFF.

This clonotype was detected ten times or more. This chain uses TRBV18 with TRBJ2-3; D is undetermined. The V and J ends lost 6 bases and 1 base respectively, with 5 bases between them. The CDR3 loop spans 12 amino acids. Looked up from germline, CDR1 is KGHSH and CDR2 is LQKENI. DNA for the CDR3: TGTGCCAGCTCCCCCGGCACAGATACGCAGTATTTT. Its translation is CASSPGTDTQYF.

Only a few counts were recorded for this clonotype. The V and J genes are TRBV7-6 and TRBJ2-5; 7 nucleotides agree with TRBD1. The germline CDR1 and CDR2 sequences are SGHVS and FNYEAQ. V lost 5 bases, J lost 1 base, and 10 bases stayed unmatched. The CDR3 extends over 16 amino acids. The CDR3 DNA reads TGTGCCAGCAGCCTTAGTCCGGGACAGCCCCAAGAGACCCAGTACTTC. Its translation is CASSLSPGQPQETQYF.

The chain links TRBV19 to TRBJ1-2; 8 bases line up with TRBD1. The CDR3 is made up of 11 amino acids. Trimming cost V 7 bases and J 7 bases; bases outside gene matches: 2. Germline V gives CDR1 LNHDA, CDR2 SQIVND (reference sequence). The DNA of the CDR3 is TGTGCCAGTAATGACAGGGGTGGCTACACCTTC. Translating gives CASNDRGGYTF.

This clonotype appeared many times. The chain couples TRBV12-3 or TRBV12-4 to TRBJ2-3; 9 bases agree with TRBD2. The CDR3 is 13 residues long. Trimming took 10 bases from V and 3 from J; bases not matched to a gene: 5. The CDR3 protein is CATRRGGTDTQYF. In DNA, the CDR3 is TGTGCCACCCGGCGGGGGGGTACAGATACGCAGTATTTT.

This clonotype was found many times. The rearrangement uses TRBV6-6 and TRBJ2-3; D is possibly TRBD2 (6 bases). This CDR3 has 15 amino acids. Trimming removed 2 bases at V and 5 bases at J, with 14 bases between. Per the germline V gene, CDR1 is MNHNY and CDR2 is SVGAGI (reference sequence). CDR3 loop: CASSYRELGGDTQYF. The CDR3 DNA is TGTGCCAGCAGTTACAGGGAGCTGGGGGGAGATACGCAGTATTTT.

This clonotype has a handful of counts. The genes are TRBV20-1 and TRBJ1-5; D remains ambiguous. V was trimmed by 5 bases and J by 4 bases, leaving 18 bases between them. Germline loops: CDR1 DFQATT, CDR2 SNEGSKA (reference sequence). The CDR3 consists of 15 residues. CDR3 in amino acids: CSAQARVNGNQPQHF. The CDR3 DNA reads TGCAGTGCTCAAGCCCGCGTAAACGGGAATCAGCCCCAGCATTTT.

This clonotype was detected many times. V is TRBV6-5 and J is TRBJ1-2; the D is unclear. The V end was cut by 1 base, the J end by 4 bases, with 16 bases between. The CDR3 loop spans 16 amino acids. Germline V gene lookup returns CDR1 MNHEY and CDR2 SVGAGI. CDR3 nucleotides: TGTGCCAGCAGTTACTATTCGAGACCCAGTACCTATGGCTACACCTTC. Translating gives CASSYYSRPSTYGYTF.

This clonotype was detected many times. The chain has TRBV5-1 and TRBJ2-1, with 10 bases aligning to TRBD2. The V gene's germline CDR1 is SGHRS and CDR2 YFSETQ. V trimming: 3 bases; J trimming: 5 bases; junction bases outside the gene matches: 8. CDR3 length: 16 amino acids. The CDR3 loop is CASSSQAGGLNNEQFF. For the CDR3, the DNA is TGCGCCAGCAGCTCACAAGCGGGGGGGCTAAACAATGAGCAGTTCTTC.

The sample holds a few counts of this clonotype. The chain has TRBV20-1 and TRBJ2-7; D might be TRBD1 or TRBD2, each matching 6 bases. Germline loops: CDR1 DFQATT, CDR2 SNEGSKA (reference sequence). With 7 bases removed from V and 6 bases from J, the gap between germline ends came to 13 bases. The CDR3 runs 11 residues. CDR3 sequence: CSGEDSREQYF. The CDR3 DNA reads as TGCAGTGGGGAGGACAGTCGCGAGCAGTACTTC.

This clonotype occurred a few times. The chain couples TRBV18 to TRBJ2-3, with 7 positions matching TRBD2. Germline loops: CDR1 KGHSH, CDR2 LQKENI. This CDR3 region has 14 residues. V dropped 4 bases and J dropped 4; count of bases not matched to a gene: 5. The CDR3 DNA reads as TGTGCCAGCTCACAACGGGACTACCCAGATACGCAGTATTTT. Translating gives CASSQRDYPDTQYF.

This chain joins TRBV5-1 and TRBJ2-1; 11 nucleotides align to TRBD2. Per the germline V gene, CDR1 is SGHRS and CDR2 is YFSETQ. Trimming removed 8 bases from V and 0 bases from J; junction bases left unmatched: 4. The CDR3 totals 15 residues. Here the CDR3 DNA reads TGCGCCAGTTATAGCGGGGGGGACTCCTACAATGAGCAGTTCTTC. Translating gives CASYSGGDSYNEQFF.

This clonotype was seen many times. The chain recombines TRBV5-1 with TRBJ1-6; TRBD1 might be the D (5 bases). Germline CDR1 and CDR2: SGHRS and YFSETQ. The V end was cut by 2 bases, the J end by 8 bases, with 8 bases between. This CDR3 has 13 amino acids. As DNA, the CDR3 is TGCGCCAGCAGCTTAGCCAGGGATTCACCCCTCCACTTT. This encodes CASSLARDSPLHF.

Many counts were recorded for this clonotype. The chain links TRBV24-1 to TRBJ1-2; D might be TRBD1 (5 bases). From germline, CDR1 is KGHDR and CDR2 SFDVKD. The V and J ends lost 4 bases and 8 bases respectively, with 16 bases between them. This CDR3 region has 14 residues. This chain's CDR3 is CATSDPGPLEGYTF. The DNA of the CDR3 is TGTGCCACCAGTGACCCGGGACCTCTGGAGGGCTACACCTTC.

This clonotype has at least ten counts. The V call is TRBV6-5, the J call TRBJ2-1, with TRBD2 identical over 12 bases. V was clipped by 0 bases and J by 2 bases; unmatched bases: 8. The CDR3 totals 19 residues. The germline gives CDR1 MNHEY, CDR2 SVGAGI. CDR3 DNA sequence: TGTGCCAGCAGTTACTCGAGTATAGGACTAGCGGGGACCTACAATGAGCAGTTCTTC. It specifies CASSYSSIGLAGTYNEQFF.

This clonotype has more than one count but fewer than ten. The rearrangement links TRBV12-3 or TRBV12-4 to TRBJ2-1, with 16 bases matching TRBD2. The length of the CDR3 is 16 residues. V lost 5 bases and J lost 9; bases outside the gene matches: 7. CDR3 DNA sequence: TGTGCCAGCAGTAAGGGACTAGCGGGGGGGTCCGGTGAGCAGTTCTTC. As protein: CASSKGLAGGSGEQFF.

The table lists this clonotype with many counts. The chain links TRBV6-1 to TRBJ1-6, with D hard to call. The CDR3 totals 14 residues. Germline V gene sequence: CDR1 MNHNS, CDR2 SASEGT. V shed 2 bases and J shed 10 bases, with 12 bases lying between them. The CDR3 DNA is TGTGCCAGCAGTGAATGGGGAGTGTTGTCACCCCTCCACTTT. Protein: CASSEWGVLSPLHF.

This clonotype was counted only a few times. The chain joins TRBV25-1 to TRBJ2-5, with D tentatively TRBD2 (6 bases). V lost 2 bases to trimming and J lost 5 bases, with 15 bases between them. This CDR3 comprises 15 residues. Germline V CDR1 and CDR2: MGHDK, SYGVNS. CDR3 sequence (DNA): TGTGCCAGCAGTGAACTATCCTTACGGGGGGAGACCCAGTACTTC. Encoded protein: CASSELSLRGETQYF.

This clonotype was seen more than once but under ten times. This CDR3 is CASSQAILAKNIQYF. The CDR3 coding sequence is TGCGCCAGCAGCCAAGCGATTTTAGCCAAAAACATTCAGTACTTC. The chain recombines TRBV4-3 with TRBJ2-4, with D hard to call. Looked up from germline, CDR1 is LGHNA and CDR2 is YSLEER. The V end lost 1 base, the J end lost 0 bases, and 7 bases lay between the germline ends. The CDR3 loop spans 15 amino acids.

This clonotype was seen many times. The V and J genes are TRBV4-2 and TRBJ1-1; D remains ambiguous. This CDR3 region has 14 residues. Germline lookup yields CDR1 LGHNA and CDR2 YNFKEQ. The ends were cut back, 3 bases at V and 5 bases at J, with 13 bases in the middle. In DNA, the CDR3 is TGTGCCAGCAGCCACCCCGGAGGGCGAACTGAAGCTTTCTTT. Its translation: CASSHPGGRTEAFF.

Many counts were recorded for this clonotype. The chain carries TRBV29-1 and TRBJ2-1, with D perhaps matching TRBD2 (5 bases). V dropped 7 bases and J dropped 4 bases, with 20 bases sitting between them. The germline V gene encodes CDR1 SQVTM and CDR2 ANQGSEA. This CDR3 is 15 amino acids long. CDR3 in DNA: TGCAGCGGCCTTAGGGAGCGCGGCCTATACAATGAGCAGTTCTTC. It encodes CSGLRERGLYNEQFF.

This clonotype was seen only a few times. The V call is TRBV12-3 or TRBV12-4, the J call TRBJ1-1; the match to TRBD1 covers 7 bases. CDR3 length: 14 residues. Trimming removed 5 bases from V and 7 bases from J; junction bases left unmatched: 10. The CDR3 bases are TGTGCCAGCAGTCAGACAGGGCGGTGGGGTGAAGCTTTCTTT. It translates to CASSQTGRWGEAFF.

CDR3 amino acids: CASSLSPEGTYEQYF. CDR3 coding DNA: TGCGCCAGCAGCTTGTCACCAGAAGGAACCTACGAGCAGTACTTC. The rearrangement uses TRBV5-1 and TRBJ2-7, with unresolved D. Germline values: CDR1 SGHRS, CDR2 YFSETQ. V lost 1 base and J 2 bases, leaving 13 bases between the germline ends. CDR3 length equals 15 residues.

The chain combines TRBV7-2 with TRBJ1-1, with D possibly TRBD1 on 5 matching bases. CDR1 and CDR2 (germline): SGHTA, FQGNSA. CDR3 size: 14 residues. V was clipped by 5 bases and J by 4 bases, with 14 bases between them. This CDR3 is CASSRPDRRTEAFF. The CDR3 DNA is TGTGCCAGCAGCCGCCCCGACAGACGCACTGAAGCTTTCTTT.